The clone carrying this T cell receptor beta chain was detected many times. The antigen remains unidentified. Germline V lookup: CDR1 SGHTA, CDR2 FQGNSA. This CDR3 contains 14 residues. With 4 bases removed from V and 4 bases from J, the gap between germline ends came to 12 bases. Via MiXCR, TCRdb re-called the reads, giving one row per CDR3 protein. The sample holds about 350,000 distinct CDR3 sequences, 34% seen once. These data come from a study of T cell repertoires in cytomegalovirus infection. Across the whole study: Recently described HLA-C-restricted plus well-studied HLA-B-restricted CMV epitopes were used. Evidence of both CMV infection and a matching HLA type came from public TCR beta signatures. Study observations and caveats: In two of eight donors, the top clonotype was HLA-C-restricted CMV-specific. Pooled public TCR beta family frequency picked out CMV carriers with the relevant HLA.

The chain joins TRBV7-2 to TRBJ2-3; D is perhaps TRBD2 (5 bases). The TCR sequence derives from a human donor in good health (CMV status not recorded). Some clones in this sample may be carry-over from other donors' samples. The input for sequencing was cultured PBMCs, taken from culture after CMV antigen stimulation. The CDR3 spells CASSSYRGADTQYF. The CDR3 bases are TGTGCCAGCAGCTCCTATCGGGGAGCAGATACGCAGTATTTT.